A single sample is the source of the 10 T cell receptor beta chains below, sequenced in a study of shared clonotypes between healthy human individuals. Measured with immunoSEQ multiplex PCR; TCRdb has only the in-frame clones, and not every one. This table holds hundreds of thousands of clones, roughly four fifths found once. The sample taken for sequencing was PBMCs. The receptors come from a woman aged 40 to 50 in good health. Some clones in this sample may be carry-over from other donors' samples.

The table lists this clone with a count of one. V usage is TRBV15 and J usage is TRBJ2-2; D uncertain. V was cut by 6 bases and J by 1 base, with 6 bases left in between. This CDR3 has 13 residues. Germline CDR1 is LNHNV and CDR2 is YYDKDF (reference sequence). CDR3 DNA sequence: TGTGCCACCAGAGCAGGGAACACCGGGGAGCTGTTTTTT. Translation: CATRAGNTGELFF.

The chain carries TRBV19 and TRBJ2-7; a possible D gene is TRBD2 (6 bases). Germline CDR1 LNHDA, CDR2 SQIVND (reference sequence). Trimming left V 7 bases short and J 2 bases short, with 15 bases between. The CDR3 extends over 14 amino acids. CDR3 DNA sequence: TGTGCCAGTAATGACGGGACGGGGGCCTACGAGCAGTACTTC. Its protein is CASNDGTGAYEQYF.

The chain has TRBV7-3 and TRBJ2-1, with D tentatively TRBD2 (7 bases). The CDR3 loop spans 15 amino acids. V was shortened by 1 base and J by 7 bases, with 14 bases between the two germline ends. CDR1 is SGHTA, CDR2 FQGTGA, per germline. The CDR3 here is CASSLIGLGGNEQFF. CDR3 sequence (DNA): TGTGCCAGCAGCTTAATAGGACTAGGGGGAAATGAGCAGTTCTTC.

V is TRBV28 and J is TRBJ1-1; D may be TRBD1 (5 bases). The CDR3 consists of 14 residues. V shed 4 bases and J shed 5 bases, with 14 bases lying between them. Germline assignment: CDR1 MDHEN and CDR2 SYDVKM. The CDR3, as DNA: TGTGCCAGCAGTTCACAGGAGGGGTTTACTGAAGCTTTCTTT. The encoded protein is CASSSQEGFTEAFF. The full variable domain, in which reference TRBV28 and TRBJ1-1 provide the parts outside the CDR3, is DVKVTQSSRYLVKRTGEKVFLECVQDMDHENMFWYRQDPGLGLRLIYFSYDVKMKEKGDIPEGYSVSREKKERFSLILESASTNQTSMYLCASSSQEGFTEAFFGQGTRLTVV.

The chain recombines TRBV5-8 with TRBJ2-7, with TRBD1 matching 7 bases. V lost 1 base, J lost 3 bases, and 7 bases stayed unmatched. The CDR3 is made up of 15 amino acids. Germline CDR1 is SGHTS and CDR2 is YDEGEE. The CDR3 protein is CASSLLDRDSYEQYF. CDR3 nucleotides: TGTGCCAGCAGCTTGTTGGACCGGGACAGCTACGAGCAGTACTTC.

J is TRBJ2-7 and V is TRBV29-1; D is possibly TRBD1 (6 bases). V lost 2 bases, J lost 1 base, and 12 bases lay in between. The CDR3 has 14 amino acids. CDR1 and CDR2 from the germline V gene are SQVTM and ANQGSEA. CDR3 sequence (DNA): TGCAGCGTTGAAATAACAGGGTCATCCTACGAGCAGTACTTC. It encodes CSVEITGSSYEQYF.

The chain carries TRBV6-1 and TRBJ2-1; 7 nucleotides line up with TRBD1. The germline gives CDR1 MNHNS, CDR2 SASEGT. This CDR3 has 13 amino acids. Trimming took 8 bases from V and 4 from J; bases not matched to a gene: 5. The CDR3 DNA sequence: TGTGCCAGCCACAGGGGTGCTTACAATGAGCAGTTCTTC. As protein: CASHRGAYNEQFF.

This clone came up once. The chain employs TRBV29-1 and TRBJ2-5, with D hard to call. Trimming pared 0 bases from V and 2 bases from J, leaving 10 bases between. CDR1 is SQVTM and CDR2 is ANQGSEA in the germline V gene. The CDR3 contains 14 residues. The CDR3 DNA follows: TGCAGCGTTGAAGAGGCGACCAGGCAAGAGACCCAGTACTTC. Translating gives CSVEEATRQETQYF.

This chain joins TRBV30 and TRBJ1-5, with 8 bases lining up with TRBD1. The CDR3 spans 13 residues. In germline, CDR1 is GTSNPN, CDR2 SVGIG (reference sequence). The V and J ends lost 4 bases and 6 bases, in that order; junction bases with no gene match: 5. As DNA, the CDR3 is TGTGCCTGGACAGGGGGCGAAGGTCAGCCCCAGCATTTT. This encodes CAWTGGEGQPQHF.

The CDR3 sequence: CSARRTEQFF. DNA for the CDR3: TGCAGTGCTAGAAGGACGGAGCAGTTCTTC. The V call is TRBV20-1, the J call TRBJ2-1; D not certain. V shed 2 bases and J shed 10 bases, with 6 bases lying between them. This CDR3 is built from 10 residues. Per germline, CDR1 DFQATT and CDR2 SNEGSKA (reference sequence).